This T cell receptor (beta chain) was obtained from a study of cytomegalovirus exposure and HLA in healthy donors. Study-wide results and caveats: Associated with cytomegalovirus, according to the listing, were around 160 TCR beta chains.

CDR3 length equals 14 residues. V lost 5 bases and J lost 0; bases outside the gene matches: 4. Germline CDR1 and CDR2: SGHVS and FQNEAQ. PCR amplification relied on 60 Vbeta primers (plus 13 Jbeta primers). Libraries were prepared by immunoSEQ multiplex PCR; TCRdb keeps only in-frame clonotypes and omits some of them. The sample lists over 90,000 clones, roughly three quarters occurring once. This clone has more than one count but fewer than ten. The antigen remains unidentified. The source is a man aged 45 to 65 in good health and CMV-seropositive. The sample was PBMCs. The chain employs TRBV7-8 and TRBJ2-7, with 7 bases aligning to TRBD1. In DNA, the CDR3 is TGTGCCAGCAGCCTCCGGGACAGCTCCTACGAGCAGTACTTC. Protein sequence: CASSLRDSSYEQYF.